Presented here are 16 T cell receptor beta chains from one specimen sequenced in a study of cytomegalovirus exposure and HLA in healthy donors. PCR primers comprised 60 Vbeta and 13 Jbeta primers. The table came from immunoSEQ multiplex PCR; TCRdb's copy has only in-frame clones and leaves some out. The table has 100,000 to 150,000 clones, about 74% seen once; the top ten hold about 3%. The sample taken for sequencing was PBMCs. All receptors derive from a man aged 25-45 years in good health and CMV-seronegative.

This clone was recorded once. This chain connects TRBV5-6 to TRBJ2-2, with TRBD2 as a possible D gene (6 bases). Germline V gives CDR1 SGHDT, CDR2 YYEEEE. The CDR3 has 18 amino acids. V was pared by 4 bases and J by 4 bases, with 23 bases between. CDR3 in DNA: TGTGCCAGCAGCCGTAGAACCTTTCAGGGAGGTCGCACCGGGGAGCTGTTTTTT. Amino acids: CASSRRTFQGGRTGELFF.

This CDR3 is CASSQVLRGQGVEKLFF. DNA of the CDR3: TGCGCCAGCAGCCAAGTCTTGAGGGGACAGGGCGTTGAAAAACTGTTTTTT. The chain employs TRBV4-1 and TRBJ1-4, with 9 nucleotides matching TRBD1. This CDR3 spans 17 amino acids. Germline loops: CDR1 MGHRA, CDR2 YSYEKL. Unmatched junction bases numbered 10, after V lost 1 base and J lost 7 bases.

This clone was seen a single time. CDR3 region: CASSTTERGGNEQFF. The CDR3 DNA is TGTGCCAGCAGTACGACAGAGCGGGGGGGAAATGAGCAGTTCTTC. The chain employs TRBV6-5 and TRBJ2-1; 10 nucleotides line up with TRBD2. V shed 5 bases, J shed 7 bases, and the junction held 8 bases outside the gene matches. Germline V lookup: CDR1 MNHEY, CDR2 SVGAGI. This CDR3 is built from 15 residues.

CDR3 region: CASSTGQYNEQFF. CDR3 sequence (DNA): TGTGCCAGCAGCACTGGACAATACAATGAGCAGTTCTTC. The V gene is TRBV5-4, the J gene TRBJ2-1; a possible D gene is TRBD1 (5 bases). V gave up 4 bases and J gave up 4 bases, with 9 bases separating them. This CDR3 has 13 amino acids. Germline loops: CDR1 SGHNT, CDR2 YYREEE (reference sequence).

J is TRBJ1-5 and V is TRBV28; the match to TRBD1 covers 7 bases. The J segment lost 2 bases and the V segment lost 6 bases, leaving 4 bases of the junction unmatched. Germline V gene data show CDR1 as MDHEN and CDR2 as SYDVKM. This CDR3 is built from 14 residues. DNA for the CDR3: TGTGCCAGCAGCGCTGGACAGGGCAATCAGCCCCAGCATTTT. Encoded protein: CASSAGQGNQPQHF.

This clone came up once. The rearrangement links TRBV10-3 to TRBJ2-3; 11 nucleotides align to TRBD2. CDR1 ENHRY and CDR2 SYGVKD come from the germline V gene. V shed 6 bases, J shed 0 bases, and the junction held 5 bases outside the gene matches. The CDR3 contains 16 residues. The CDR3 loop is CAIRNLAGGSTDTQYF. CDR3 DNA: TGTGCCATCAGGAATTTAGCGGGAGGGAGCACAGATACGCAGTATTTT.

The chain employs TRBV29-1 and TRBJ1-2, with unresolved D. In germline, CDR1 is SQVTM, CDR2 ANQGSEA. The V end lost 0 bases, the J end lost 2 bases, and 7 bases lay between the germline ends. This CDR3 is 13 amino acids long. The CDR3 region has the DNA TGCAGCGTTGAAGACCTTGTAAACTATGGCTACACCTTC. It is translated as CSVEDLVNYGYTF.

Only a few counts were recorded for this clone. The rearrangement uses TRBV4-1 and TRBJ1-5; tentatively, D is TRBD1 (5 bases). This CDR3 spans 14 amino acids. Between the trimmed V and J ends, which lost 1 base and 4 bases, there was a span of 8 bases. CDR1 is MGHRA, CDR2 YSYEKL, per germline. CDR3 residues: CASSQVQGNQPQHF. The CDR3 DNA is TGCGCCAGCAGCCAAGTGCAGGGAAATCAGCCCCAGCATTTT.

V usage is TRBV6-5 and J usage is TRBJ2-3; perhaps TRBD1 as D (6 bases). This CDR3 comprises 15 residues. The V end was cut by 0 bases, the J end by 5 bases, with 12 bases between. Germline lookup yields CDR1 MNHEY and CDR2 SVGAGI. The CDR3 region has the DNA TGTGCCAGCAGTTACTCGAGGGGGTCAGGAGATACGCAGTATTTT. This encodes CASSYSRGSGDTQYF.

The chain combines TRBV19 with TRBJ1-6; 7 bases line up with TRBD1. Trimming removed 7 bases from V and 7 bases from J; junction bases left unmatched: 4. The CDR3 runs 13 residues. CDR1 is LNHDA and CDR2 is SQIVND in the germline V gene (reference sequence). DNA of the CDR3: TGTGCCAGTATGGGGACAGCAAATTCACCCCTCCACTTT. Protein product: CASMGTANSPLHF. The full variable domain, completed using reference TRBV19 and TRBJ1-6, is DGGITQSPKYLFRKEGQNVTLSCEQNLNHDAMYWYRQDPGQGLRLIYYSQIVNDFQKGDIAEGYSVSREKKESFPLTVTSAQKNPTAFYLCASMGTANSPLHFGNGTRLTVT.

This sequence joins TRBV30 and TRBJ2-2, with 8 bases that match TRBD2. The V gene's germline CDR1 is GTSNPN and CDR2 SVGIG (reference sequence). Unmatched junction bases numbered 5, after V lost 4 bases and J lost 4 bases. The CDR3 runs to 14 residues. The CDR3 nucleotides are TGTGCCTGGATGCGGGGGGCGGGCACCGGGGAGCTGTTTTTT. Protein product: CAWMRGAGTGELFF.

This clone has just a few counts. The chain uses TRBV28 and TRBJ1-2; 7 bases map to TRBD1. The germline V gene has CDR1 MDHEN and CDR2 SYDVKM. The CDR3 runs to 13 residues. V lost 8 bases to trimming and J lost 1 base; unmatched junction nucleotides: 4. The CDR3 DNA is TGTGCCAGCGGGGGGACAGTTAACTATGGCTACACCTTC. Protein sequence: CASGGTVNYGYTF.

This sequence joins TRBV19 and TRBJ1-2; D is ambiguous. V lost 3 bases to trimming and J lost 7 bases, with 15 bases between them. The CDR3 has 14 residues. Germline CDR1 is LNHDA and CDR2 is SQIVND (reference sequence). The CDR3 DNA follows: TGTGCCAGTAGTATTTTTGGCAGGATGGGTGGCTACACCTTC. It is translated as CASSIFGRMGGYTF.

The CDR3 DNA follows: TGTGCCACCAGCAGATCTACAGGGCAAGAGACCCAGTACTTC. Residues: CATSRSTGQETQYF. This chain links TRBV15 with TRBJ2-5, with D perhaps matching TRBD1 (6 bases). With 2 bases removed from V and 2 bases from J, the gap between germline ends came to 9 bases. The CDR3 is made up of 14 amino acids. Germline CDR1 LNHNV, CDR2 YYDKDF (reference sequence).

This chain links TRBV6-1 with TRBJ2-7; D possibly corresponds to TRBD1 (5 bases). There are 13 residues in the CDR3. The V end was cut by 6 bases, the J end by 2 bases, with 11 bases between. Per germline, CDR1 MNHNS and CDR2 SASEGT. The CDR3 coding sequence is TGTGCCAGCAGCCAGGACAAGCCCTACGAGCAGTACTTC. This sequence encodes CASSQDKPYEQYF.

The chain joins TRBV27 to TRBJ2-5; 8 positions match TRBD2. The CDR3 is made up of 15 amino acids. The V gene end was trimmed by 3 bases and the J gene end by 2 bases; junction bases not matched to a gene: 5. Germline CDR1 is MNHEY and CDR2 is SMNVEV (reference sequence). The CDR3 bases are TGTGCCAGCAGTTTTGCGGGAGGTCTTCAAGAGACCCAGTACTTC. This codes for CASSFAGGLQETQYF.